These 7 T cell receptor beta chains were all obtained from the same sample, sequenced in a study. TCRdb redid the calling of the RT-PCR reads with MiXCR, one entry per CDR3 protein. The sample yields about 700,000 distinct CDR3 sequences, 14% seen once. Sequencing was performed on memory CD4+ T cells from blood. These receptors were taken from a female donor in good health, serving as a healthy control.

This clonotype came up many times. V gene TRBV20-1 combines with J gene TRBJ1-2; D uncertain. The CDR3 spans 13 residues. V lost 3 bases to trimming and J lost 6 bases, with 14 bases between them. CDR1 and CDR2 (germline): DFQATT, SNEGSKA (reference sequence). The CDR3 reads CSARPYEADGYTF. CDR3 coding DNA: TGCAGTGCTAGGCCTTACGAGGCGGATGGCTACACCTTC.

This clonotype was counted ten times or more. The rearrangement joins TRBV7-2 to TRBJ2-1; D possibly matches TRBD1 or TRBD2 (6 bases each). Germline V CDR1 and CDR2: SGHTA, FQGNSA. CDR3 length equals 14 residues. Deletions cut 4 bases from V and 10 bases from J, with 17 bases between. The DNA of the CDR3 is TGTGCCAGCAGCTCTCTCGGGGGCCAGCGGGAGCAGTTCTTC. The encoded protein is CASSSLGGQREQFF.

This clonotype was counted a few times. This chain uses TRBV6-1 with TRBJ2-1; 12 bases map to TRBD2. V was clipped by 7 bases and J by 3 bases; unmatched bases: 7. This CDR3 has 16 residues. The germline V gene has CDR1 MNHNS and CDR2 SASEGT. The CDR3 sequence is CASIDPLAGGYNEQFF. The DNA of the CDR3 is TGTGCCAGCATCGACCCACTAGCGGGGGGCTACAATGAGCAGTTCTTC.

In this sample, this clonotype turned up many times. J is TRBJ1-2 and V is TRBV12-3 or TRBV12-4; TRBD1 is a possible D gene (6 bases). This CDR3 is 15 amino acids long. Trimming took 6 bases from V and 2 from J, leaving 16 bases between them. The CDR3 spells CASSAWDTRNYGYTF. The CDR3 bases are TGTGCCAGCAGCGCCTGGGACACTCGAAACTATGGCTACACCTTC.

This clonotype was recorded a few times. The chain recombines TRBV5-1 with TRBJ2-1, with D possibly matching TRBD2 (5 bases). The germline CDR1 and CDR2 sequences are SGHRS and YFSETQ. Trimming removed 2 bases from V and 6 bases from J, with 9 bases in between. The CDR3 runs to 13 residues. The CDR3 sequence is CASSFDYPNEQFF. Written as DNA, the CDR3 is TGCGCCAGCAGCTTTGACTACCCCAATGAGCAGTTCTTC.

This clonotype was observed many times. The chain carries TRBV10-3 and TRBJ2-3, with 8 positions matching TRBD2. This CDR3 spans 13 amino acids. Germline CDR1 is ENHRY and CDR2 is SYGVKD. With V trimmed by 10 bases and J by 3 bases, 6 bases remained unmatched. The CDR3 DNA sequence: TGTGCCACGGCCGCTAGCGGGACAGATACGCAGTATTTT. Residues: CATAASGTDTQYF.

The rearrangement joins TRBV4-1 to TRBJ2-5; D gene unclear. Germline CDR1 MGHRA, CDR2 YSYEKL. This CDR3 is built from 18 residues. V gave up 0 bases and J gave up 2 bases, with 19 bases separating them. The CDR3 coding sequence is TGCGCCAGCAGCCAAGATGATGCAAGCGCCCAGAGGCAAGAGACCCAGTACTTC. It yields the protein CASSQDDASAQRQETQYF.